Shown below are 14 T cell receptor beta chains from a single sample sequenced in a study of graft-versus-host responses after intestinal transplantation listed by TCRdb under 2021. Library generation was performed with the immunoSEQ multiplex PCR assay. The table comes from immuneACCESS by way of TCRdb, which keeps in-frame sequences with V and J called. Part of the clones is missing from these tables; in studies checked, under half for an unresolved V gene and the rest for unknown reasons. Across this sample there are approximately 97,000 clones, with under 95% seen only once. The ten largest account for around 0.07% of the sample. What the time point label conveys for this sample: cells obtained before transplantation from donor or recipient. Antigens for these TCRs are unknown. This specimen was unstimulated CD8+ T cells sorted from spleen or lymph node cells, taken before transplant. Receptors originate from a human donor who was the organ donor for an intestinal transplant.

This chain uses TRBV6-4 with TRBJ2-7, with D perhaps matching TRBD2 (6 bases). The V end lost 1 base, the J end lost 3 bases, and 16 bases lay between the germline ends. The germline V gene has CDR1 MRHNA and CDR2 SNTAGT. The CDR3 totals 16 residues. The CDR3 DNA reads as TGTGCCAGCAGTGACTTTCGCTGGGACTCCTACTACGAGCAGTACTTC. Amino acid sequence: CASSDFRWDSYYEQYF.

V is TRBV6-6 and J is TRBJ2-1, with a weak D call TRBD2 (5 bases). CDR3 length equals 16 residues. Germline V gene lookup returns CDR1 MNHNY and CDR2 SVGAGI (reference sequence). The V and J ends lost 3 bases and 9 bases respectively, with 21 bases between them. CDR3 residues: CASSYINSHLEGEQFF. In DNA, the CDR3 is TGTGCCAGCAGTTATATTAACTCTCACCTTGAGGGTGAGCAGTTCTTC.

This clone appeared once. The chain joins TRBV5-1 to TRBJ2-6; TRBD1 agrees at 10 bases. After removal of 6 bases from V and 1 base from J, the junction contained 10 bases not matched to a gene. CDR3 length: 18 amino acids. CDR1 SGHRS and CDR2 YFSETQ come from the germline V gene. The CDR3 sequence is CASTIPPGQGSGANVLTF. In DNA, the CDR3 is TGCGCCAGCACCATTCCGCCGGGACAGGGGTCTGGGGCCAACGTCCTGACTTTC.

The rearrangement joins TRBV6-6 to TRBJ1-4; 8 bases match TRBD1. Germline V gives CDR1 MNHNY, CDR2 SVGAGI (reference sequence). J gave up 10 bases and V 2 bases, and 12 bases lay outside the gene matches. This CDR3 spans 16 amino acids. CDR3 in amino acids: CASSYGRRDRSLKLFF. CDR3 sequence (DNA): TGTGCCAGCAGTTACGGTCGGCGGGACAGGTCCTTAAAACTGTTTTTT.

The CDR3 DNA reads as TGTGCCAGCAGCTTGATCAGCGGGGGGGCCCAGGGTGAGCAGTTCTTC. This encodes CASSLISGGAQGEQFF. V is TRBV5-6 and J is TRBJ2-1; 10 bases line up with TRBD2. Trimming cost V 1 base and J 9 bases; bases outside gene matches: 10. This CDR3 is built from 16 residues. Germline-derived CDR1 and CDR2 are SGHDT and YYEEEE. Full variable domain (rest looked up from reference TRBV5-6 and TRBJ2-1): DAGVTQSPTHLIKTRGQQVTLRCSPKSGHDTVSWYQQALGQGPQFIFQYYEEEERQRGNFPDRFSGHQFPNYSSELNVNALLLGDSALYLCASSLISGGAQGEQFFGPGTRLTVL.

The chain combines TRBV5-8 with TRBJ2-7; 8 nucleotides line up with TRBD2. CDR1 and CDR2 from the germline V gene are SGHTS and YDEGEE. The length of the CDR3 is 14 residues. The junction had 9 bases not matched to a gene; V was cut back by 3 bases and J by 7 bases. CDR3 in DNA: TGTGCCAGCAGCTGGGGACTAGGATATGAGGAGCAGTACTTC. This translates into CASSWGLGYEEQYF.

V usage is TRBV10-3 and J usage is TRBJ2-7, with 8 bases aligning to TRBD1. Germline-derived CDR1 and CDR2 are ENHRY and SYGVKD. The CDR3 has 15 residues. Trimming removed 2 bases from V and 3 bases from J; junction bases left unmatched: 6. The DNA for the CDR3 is TGTGCCATCAGTGAGCCAGGACAGGGACACTACGAGCAGTACTTC. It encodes CAISEPGQGHYEQYF.

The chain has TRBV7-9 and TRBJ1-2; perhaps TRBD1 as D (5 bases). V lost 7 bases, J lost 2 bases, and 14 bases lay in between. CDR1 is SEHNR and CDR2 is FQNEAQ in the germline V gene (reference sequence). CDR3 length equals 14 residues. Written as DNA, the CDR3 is TGTGCCAGCATCGATATGACAGACAACTATGGCTACACCTTC. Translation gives CASIDMTDNYGYTF.

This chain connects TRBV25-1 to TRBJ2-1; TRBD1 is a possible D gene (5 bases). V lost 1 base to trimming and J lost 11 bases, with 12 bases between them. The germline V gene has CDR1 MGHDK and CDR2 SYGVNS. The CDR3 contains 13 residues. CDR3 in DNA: TGTGCCAGCAGTGAATCGAGGCAGGGTAAGCAGTTCTTC. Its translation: CASSESRQGKQFF.

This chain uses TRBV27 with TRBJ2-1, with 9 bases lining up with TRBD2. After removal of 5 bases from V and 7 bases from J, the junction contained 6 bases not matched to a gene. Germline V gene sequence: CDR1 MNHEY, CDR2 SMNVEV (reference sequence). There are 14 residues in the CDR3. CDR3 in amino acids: CASSPSGATNEQFF. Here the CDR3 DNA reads TGTGCCAGCAGTCCTAGCGGGGCTACAAATGAGCAGTTCTTC.

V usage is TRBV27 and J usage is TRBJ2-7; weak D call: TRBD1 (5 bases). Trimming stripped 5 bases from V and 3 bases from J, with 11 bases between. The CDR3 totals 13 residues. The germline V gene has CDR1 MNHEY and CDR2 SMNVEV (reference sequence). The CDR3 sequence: CASSPGAFYEQYF. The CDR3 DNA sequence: TGTGCCAGCAGTCCTGGGGCCTTCTACGAGCAGTACTTC.

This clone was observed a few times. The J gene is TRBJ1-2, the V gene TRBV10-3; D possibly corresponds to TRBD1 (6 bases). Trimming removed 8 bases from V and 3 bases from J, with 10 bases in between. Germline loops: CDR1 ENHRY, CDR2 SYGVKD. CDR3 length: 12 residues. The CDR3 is CAIPAGDYGYTF. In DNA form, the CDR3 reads TGTGCCATCCCGGCAGGGGACTATGGCTACACCTTC.

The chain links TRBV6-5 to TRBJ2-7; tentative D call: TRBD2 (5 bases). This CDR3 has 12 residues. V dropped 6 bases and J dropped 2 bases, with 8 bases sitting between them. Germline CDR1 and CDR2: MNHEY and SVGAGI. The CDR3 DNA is TGTGCCAGCAGCCCCGGGGCCTACGAGCAGTACTTC. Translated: CASSPGAYEQYF.

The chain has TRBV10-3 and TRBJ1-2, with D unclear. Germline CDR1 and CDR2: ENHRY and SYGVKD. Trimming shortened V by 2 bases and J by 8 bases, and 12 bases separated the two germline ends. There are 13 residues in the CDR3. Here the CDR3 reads CAISEQVPLGYTF. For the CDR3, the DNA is TGTGCCATCAGTGAGCAGGTCCCCTTAGGCTACACCTTC.